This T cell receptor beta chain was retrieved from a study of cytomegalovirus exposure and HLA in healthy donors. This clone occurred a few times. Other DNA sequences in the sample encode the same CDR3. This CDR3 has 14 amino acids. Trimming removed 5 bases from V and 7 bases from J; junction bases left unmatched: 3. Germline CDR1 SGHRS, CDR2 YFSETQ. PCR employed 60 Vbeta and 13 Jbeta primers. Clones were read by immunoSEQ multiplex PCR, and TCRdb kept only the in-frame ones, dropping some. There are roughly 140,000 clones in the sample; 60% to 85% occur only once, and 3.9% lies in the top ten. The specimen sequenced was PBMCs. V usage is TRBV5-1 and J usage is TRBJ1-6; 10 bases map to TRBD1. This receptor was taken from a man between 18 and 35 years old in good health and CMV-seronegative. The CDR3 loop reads CASSRDRGNSPLHF. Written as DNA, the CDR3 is TGCGCCAGCAGTAGGGACAGGGGAAATTCACCCCTCCACTTT.